Shown below are 14 T cell receptor beta chains from a single sample sequenced in a study of CD8+CD57+ T cells in acquired aplastic anemia. Sequencing was done on patients that had shown CD8+CD57+ cell expansion by flow cytometry. The template for TCR beta VDJ and CDR3 sequence profiling was genomic DNA. Each CDR3 protein gets one entry after TCRdb re-called the reads with MiXCR. In the table there are 150,000 or so distinct CDR3 sequences, less than 60% of which are singletons. Sequencing was performed on sorted CD4+, CD8+, or CD8+CD57+ T cells (not recorded which) from PBMCs. The receptors stem from a human donor with aplastic anemia.

This clonotype has a count of ten or more. The rearrangement links TRBV5-1 to TRBJ2-7; 7 bases map to TRBD1. The CDR3 runs 15 residues. The germline V gene has CDR1 SGHRS and CDR2 YFSETQ. With 0 bases clipped from V and 7 bases from J, the junction kept 10 bases outside the gene matches. The CDR3 DNA is TGCGCCAGCAGCTTGGCTGACAGGGTATACGGAGAGCAGTACTTC. Amino acids: CASSLADRVYGEQYF.

The genes are TRBV29-1 and TRBJ2-7, with D tentatively TRBD1 or TRBD2 (5 bases each). V was trimmed by 4 bases and J by 5 bases, leaving 12 bases between them. Germline V gives CDR1 SQVTM, CDR2 ANQGSEA. This CDR3 has 12 amino acids. CDR3 DNA sequence: TGCAGCGTTGCTTCGTGGGACGACGAGCAGTACTTC. Protein: CSVASWDDEQYF.

This clonotype has only a few counts. Here the CDR3 DNA reads TGTGCCAGCAGTTATCGCCCGGTGGGGAACACTGAAGCTTTCTTT. This translates into CASSYRPVGNTEAFF. The chain recombines TRBV27 with TRBJ1-1, with D unclear. Germline V lookup: CDR1 MNHEY, CDR2 SMNVEV (reference sequence). The CDR3 has 15 amino acids. Trimming pared 4 bases from V and 1 base from J, leaving 13 bases between.

To note about this clonotype: A read error may be the cause here, since a much bigger clone is one base away. The chain links TRBV5-6 to TRBJ1-1, with D maybe TRBD1 (6 bases). CDR1 and CDR2 from the germline V gene are SGHDT and YYEEEE. Trimming took 4 bases from V and 5 from J, leaving 15 bases between them. The CDR3 extends over 14 amino acids. The CDR3 DNA reads as TGTGCCAGCAGCCCCACAGGGAGTTTAACTGAAGCTTTCTTT. Translation gives CASSPTGSLTEAFF.

The chain recombines TRBV29-1 with TRBJ2-3; no clear D gene. Germline V gene data show CDR1 as SQVTM and CDR2 as ANQGSEA. Trimming took 4 bases from V and 4 from J, leaving 9 bases between them. This CDR3 has 12 residues. The CDR3 DNA reads as TGCAGCGTTGGTCCTAGTCCAGATACGCAGTATTTT. Translation: CSVGPSPDTQYF.

At least ten counts were recorded for this clonotype. The chain employs TRBV19 and TRBJ2-1; maybe TRBD2 (6 bases). This CDR3 region has 14 residues. The V and J ends lost 1 base and 7 bases respectively, with 11 bases between them. In germline, CDR1 is LNHDA, CDR2 SQIVND (reference sequence). CDR3: CASSIVGGRNEQFF. The CDR3 region has the DNA TGTGCCAGTAGTATAGTCGGAGGGCGTAATGAGCAGTTCTTC.

This clonotype has just one count. The chain recombines TRBV2 with TRBJ2-5; 8 nucleotides align to TRBD1. This CDR3 region has 18 residues. Germline assignment: CDR1 SNHLY and CDR2 FYNNEI. Unmatched junction bases numbered 13, after V lost 0 bases and J lost 4 bases. The CDR3 loop is CASSEALGGGQAGETQYF. CDR3 in DNA: TGTGCCAGCAGTGAAGCCCTTGGAGGGGGACAGGCTGGAGAGACCCAGTACTTC.

The rearrangement links TRBV10-3 to TRBJ2-3; the D call may be TRBD1 or TRBD2 (5 bases each). V was clipped by 0 bases and J by 6 bases, with 19 bases between them. This CDR3 contains 17 residues. In germline, CDR1 is ENHRY, CDR2 SYGVKD. The CDR3 loop is CAISESRAGTRADTQYF. CDR3 DNA sequence: TGTGCCATCAGTGAGTCGAGGGCTGGGACCCGGGCGGATACGCAGTATTTT.

Concerning this clonotype: At one end the junction does not follow the germline gene, possibly because of a read error. The J gene is TRBJ1-2, the V gene TRBV7-2, with unresolved D. Germline V gene sequence: CDR1 SGHTA, CDR2 FQGNSA. The CDR3 spans 9 residues. The CDR3 sequence is CASSLDASF. The CDR3 nucleotides are TGTGCCAGCAGCTTAGACGCATCCTTC.

The rearrangement uses TRBV24-1 and TRBJ2-7; the match to TRBD1 covers 10 bases. CDR1 is KGHDR and CDR2 is SFDVKD in the germline V gene. Germline trimming cut 0 bases from V and 7 bases from J; bases unmatched to any gene: 5. The CDR3 is 15 amino acids. In DNA, the CDR3 is TGTGCCACCAGTGATTTGAGGGACAGGGGCAATGAGCAGTACGTC. Its protein is CATSDLRDRGNEQYV.

The chain couples TRBV15 to TRBJ1-3; unclear D gene. CDR1 and CDR2 (germline): LNHNV, YYDKDF (reference sequence). This CDR3 has 15 amino acids. The germline V and J ends were trimmed by 4 bases and 4 bases, with 14 bases remaining between them. The CDR3 coding sequence is TGTGCCACCAGCACCGAAGGCGGGGTGGGAAACACCATATATTTT. Protein sequence: CATSTEGGVGNTIYF.

This clonotype was seen many times. The chain carries TRBV7-2 and TRBJ1-5; tentatively, D is TRBD1 (5 bases). Trimming cost V 5 bases and J 9 bases, with 20 bases left between them. The CDR3 contains 15 residues. Germline V gene sequence: CDR1 SGHTA, CDR2 FQGNSA. As DNA, the CDR3 is TGTGCCAGCAGCCGGGACGATAACCGGTTGACGCCCCAGCATTTT. Its protein is CASSRDDNRLTPQHF.

The J gene is TRBJ1-5, the V gene TRBV7-9; D is unresolved. Per germline, CDR1 SEHNR and CDR2 FQNEAQ (reference sequence). This CDR3 region has 12 residues. V was clipped by 7 bases and J by 5 bases, with 9 bases between them. The CDR3: CASTQGYQPQHF. Here the CDR3 DNA reads TGTGCCAGCACCCAAGGGTATCAGCCCCAGCATTTT.

This clonotype was found a few times. The J gene is TRBJ2-4, the V gene TRBV6-2 or TRBV6-3; TRBD1 aligns across 9 bases. Per the germline V gene, CDR1 is MNHEY and CDR2 is SVGEGT. V shed 2 bases and J 3 bases; nucleotides not matched to a gene: 8. This CDR3 is 17 amino acids long. The CDR3 DNA is TGTGCCAGCAGTTACGTAGAGCGGGACAGGGTCAAAAACATTCAGTACTTC. Protein product: CASSYVERDRVKNIQYF.